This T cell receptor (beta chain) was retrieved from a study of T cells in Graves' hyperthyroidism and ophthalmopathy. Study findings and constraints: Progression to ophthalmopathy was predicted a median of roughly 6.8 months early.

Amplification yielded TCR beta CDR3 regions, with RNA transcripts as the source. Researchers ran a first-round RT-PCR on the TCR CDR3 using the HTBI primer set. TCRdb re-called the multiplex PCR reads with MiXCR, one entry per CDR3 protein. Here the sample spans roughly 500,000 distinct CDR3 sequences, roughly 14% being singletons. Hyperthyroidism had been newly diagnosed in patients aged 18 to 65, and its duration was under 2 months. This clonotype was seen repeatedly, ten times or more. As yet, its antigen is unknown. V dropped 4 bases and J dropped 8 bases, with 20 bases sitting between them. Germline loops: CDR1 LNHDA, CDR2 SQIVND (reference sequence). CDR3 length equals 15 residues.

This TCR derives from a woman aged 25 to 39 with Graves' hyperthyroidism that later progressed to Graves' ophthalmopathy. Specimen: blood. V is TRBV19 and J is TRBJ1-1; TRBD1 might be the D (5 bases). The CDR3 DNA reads TGTGCCAGTAGTAGACACCGGGGCGGCGGAGTGGAAGCTTTCTTT. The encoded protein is CASSRHRGGGVEAFF.